Below are 14 T cell receptor beta chains sequenced from a single sample in a study of cytomegalovirus exposure and HLA in healthy donors (dated by TCRdb to 2016 to 2017). Library preparation employed the immunoSEQ multiplex PCR assay. For the multiplex PCR, a mixture combining 60 forward primers for TCR Vbeta segments and 13 reverse primers for TCR Jbeta segments was used. This immuneACCESS table, as held by TCRdb, lists in-frame sequences with V and J called but not all clones. Of the missing ones, under half trace to an unresolved V gene in checked studies; the others have no known cause. The sample includes fewer than 300,000 clones, with roughly 89% observed a single time. About 4% of the sample rests with the top ten. The source material was PBMCs. The receptors stem from a man between 35 and 55 years old in good health and CMV-seropositive.

This clone turned up a few times. The chain combines TRBV4-1 with TRBJ1-4; tentatively, D is TRBD1 (5 bases). Trimming took off 5 bases at V and 0 bases at J, with 10 bases between the two ends. The CDR3 length is 15 residues. Germline values: CDR1 MGHRA, CDR2 YSYEKL. The CDR3 sequence: CASSRGTATNEKLFF. In nucleotides, the CDR3 is TGCGCCAGCAGCAGGGGAACAGCAACTAATGAAAAACTGTTTTTT.

DNA for the CDR3: TGTGCCAGCTCGGAGGGACTCGATATTGGGGCTTTCTTT. Amino acid sequence: CASSEGLDIGAFF. The chain uses TRBV18 and TRBJ1-1, with D possibly matching TRBD1 (5 bases). V lost 6 bases and J lost 11, with 19 bases in between. Germline V CDR1 and CDR2: KGHSH, LQKENI. The CDR3 has 13 residues.

V and J are TRBV28 and TRBJ2-7; no definite D call. Trimming shortened V by 2 bases and J by 7 bases, and 12 bases separated the two germline ends. The germline V gene has CDR1 MDHEN and CDR2 SYDVKM. The CDR3 length is 13 residues. The DNA of the CDR3 is TGTGCCAGCAGTTTAGACTGGCAGCAAGAGCAGTACTTC. It translates to CASSLDWQQEQYF.

The chain links TRBV5-6 to TRBJ1-1; 7 bases fit TRBD1. V lost 4 bases, J lost 3 bases, and 15 bases stayed unmatched. In germline, CDR1 is SGHDT, CDR2 YYEEEE. This CDR3 region has 17 residues. CDR3 sequence (DNA): TGTGCCAGCAGCCCCCCAGTCGGGGACAGACATTACACTGAAGCTTTCTTT. Translating gives CASSPPVGDRHYTEAFF. The entire variable domain, with the rest obtained from reference TRBV5-6 and TRBJ1-1, is as follows: DAGVTQSPTHLIKTRGQQVTLRCSPKSGHDTVSWYQQALGQGPQFIFQYYEEEERQRGNFPDRFSGHQFPNYSSELNVNALLLGDSALYLCASSPPVGDRHYTEAFFGQGTRLTVV.

The CDR3 bases are TGCAGCGTTGAGCTGGGCGGGAGGAAGGATACGCAGTATTTT. Translated, it gives CSVELGGRKDTQYF. The chain has TRBV29-1 and TRBJ2-3; TRBD2 matches 8 bases. Germline V gives CDR1 SQVTM, CDR2 ANQGSEA. The trim removed 3 bases at V and 6 bases at J, leaving 8 bases unmatched. There are 14 residues in the CDR3.

This clone appeared a single time. The gene calls are TRBV6-6 and TRBJ1-6; TRBD1 matches 10 bases. This CDR3 comprises 16 residues. Trimming cost V 1 base and J 7 bases; bases outside gene matches: 4. The germline gives CDR1 MNHNY, CDR2 SVGAGI (reference sequence). CDR3 DNA: TGTGCCAGCAGTTACTACACGACAGGGGGCAATTCACCCCTCCACTTT. Translating it yields CASSYYTTGGNSPLHF.

The rearrangement joins TRBV2 to TRBJ1-1; D uncertain. The CDR3 is 11 residues long. The germline gives CDR1 SNHLY, CDR2 FYNNEI. With 8 bases removed from V and 11 bases from J, the gap between germline ends came to 15 bases. DNA for the CDR3: TGTGCCAGCCAGAGGCCCCCGGGGGCTTTCTTT. Protein product: CASQRPPGAFF.

This chain connects TRBV28 to TRBJ2-1, with D perhaps TRBD2 (5 bases). Trimming shortened V by 1 base and J by 5 bases, and 6 bases separated the two germline ends. CDR1 is MDHEN, CDR2 SYDVKM, per germline. The CDR3 consists of 13 residues. This chain's CDR3 is CASSLSGNNEQFF. For the CDR3, the DNA is TGTGCCAGCAGTTTATCCGGGAACAATGAGCAGTTCTTC.

This clone was seen just once. The gene calls are TRBV18 and TRBJ2-1; tentatively, D is TRBD2 (5 bases). Per the germline V gene, CDR1 is KGHSH and CDR2 is LQKENI. There are 14 residues in the CDR3. Trimming took 5 bases from V and 5 from J, leaving 13 bases between them. CDR3 DNA sequence: TGTGCCAGCTCATCACTGCCCGGGGACAATGAGCAGTTCTTC. It codes for CASSSLPGDNEQFF.

The chain couples TRBV4-1 to TRBJ1-4; no clear D gene. The CDR3 is 16 amino acids. The germline CDR1 and CDR2 sequences are MGHRA and YSYEKL. The ends were cut back, 0 bases at V and 0 bases at J, with 8 bases in the middle. DNA of the CDR3: TGCGCCAGCAGCCAAGACCCGTATGCAACTAATGAAAAACTGTTTTTT. Amino acids: CASSQDPYATNEKLFF.

The genes are TRBV7-6 and TRBJ2-7; TRBD1 agrees at 7 bases. CDR3 size: 13 residues. Germline-derived CDR1 and CDR2 are SGHVS and FNYEAQ. The trim removed 11 bases at V and 6 bases at J, leaving 13 bases unmatched. DNA for the CDR3: TGTGCCGGGCGTAAGGGGGCCCTTGCCGAGCAGTACTTC. Encoded protein: CAGRKGALAEQYF.

The chain links TRBV5-1 to TRBJ2-3, with 7 bases fitting TRBD1. Germline CDR1 is SGHRS and CDR2 is YFSETQ. V shed 2 bases, J shed 3 bases, and the junction held 6 bases outside the gene matches. This CDR3 is built from 15 residues. The CDR3 loop reads CASSLQGSGTDTQYF. Here the CDR3 DNA reads TGCGCCAGCAGCTTACAGGGGTCGGGGACAGATACGCAGTATTTT. Based on the CDR3 plus reference TRBV5-1 and TRBJ2-3, the full variable domain is KAGVTQTPRYLIKTRGQQVTLSCSPISGHRSVSWYQQTPGQGLQFLFEYFSETQRNKGNFPGRFSGRQFSNSRSEMNVSTLELGDSALYLCASSLQGSGTDTQYFGPGTRLTVL.

This sequence joins TRBV6-1 and TRBJ2-5; 10 bases are shared with TRBD2. CDR3 length equals 16 residues. The trim removed 1 base at V and 4 bases at J, leaving 6 bases unmatched. CDR1 and CDR2 (germline): MNHNS, SASEGT. CDR3 sequence (DNA): TGTGCCAGCAGTGAAGTTAGCGGGAGGATAATAGAGACCCAGTACTTC. This codes for CASSEVSGRIIETQYF.

V usage is TRBV5-1 and J usage is TRBJ1-1; TRBD1 is a possible D gene (5 bases). The CDR3 is made up of 15 amino acids. Germline V gene data show CDR1 as SGHRS and CDR2 as YFSETQ. Deletions cut 3 bases from V and 4 bases from J, with 16 bases between. CDR3 loop: CASSWGDPGVTEAFF. In DNA, the CDR3 is TGCGCCAGCAGCTGGGGGGATCCGGGGGTCACTGAAGCTTTCTTT.